The T cell receptor beta chain under discussion was sequenced for a study of shared clonotypes between healthy human individuals. Once extracted for a subset, genomic DNA was divided evenly among several immunoSEQ plates. The assay was immunoSEQ multiplex PCR, and TCRdb's table has in-frame clones only and misses some. The table shows about 1.5 million clones, with approximately 98% occurring only once. To note about this clone: Its antigen remains unknown.

Study-wide results and caveats: Rarefaction analysis demonstrated incomplete sorted-subset sequencing notwithstanding large depth.

V was pared by 0 bases and J by 2 bases, with 10 bases between. The CDR3 is made up of 15 amino acids. Germline V gene sequence: CDR1 LNHNV, CDR2 YYDKDF (reference sequence). V usage is TRBV15 and J usage is TRBJ2-5; tentatively, D is TRBD2 (5 bases). This TCR derives from a young man in good health. Sequenced input: naive CD4+ T cells sorted from blood. Noted subset: CD45RA+ positively selected. CDR3 in DNA: TGTGCCACCAGCAGAGATGGAGGAAATCAAGAGACCCAGTACTTC. This sequence encodes CATSRDGGNQETQYF.